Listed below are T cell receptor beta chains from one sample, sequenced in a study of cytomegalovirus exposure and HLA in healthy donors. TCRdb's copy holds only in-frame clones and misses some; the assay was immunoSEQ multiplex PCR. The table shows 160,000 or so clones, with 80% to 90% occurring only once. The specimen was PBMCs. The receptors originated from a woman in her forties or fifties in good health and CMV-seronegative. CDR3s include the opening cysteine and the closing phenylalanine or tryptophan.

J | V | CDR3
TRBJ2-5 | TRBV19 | CASSLYGLAQETQYF
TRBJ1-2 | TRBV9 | CASSVDFTGYYGYTF
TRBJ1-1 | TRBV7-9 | CASSPSRTGMNTEAFF
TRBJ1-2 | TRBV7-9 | CASSLSYQGSGYTF
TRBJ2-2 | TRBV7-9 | CASSGRDPRDGELFF
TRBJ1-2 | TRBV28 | CASSSPDRGRDGYTF
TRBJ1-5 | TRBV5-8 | CASSVGQGGNQPQHF
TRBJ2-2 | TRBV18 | CASCRTSGSAGELFF
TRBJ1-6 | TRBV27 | CASSAGVVNSPLHF
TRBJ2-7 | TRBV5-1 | CASSLDRGSYEQYF